This TCR beta chain originates from a study of shared clonotypes between healthy human individuals. Study outcomes and limitations: Clonotype sharing levels among donors were expected to vary with sequencing depth.

The authors split each subset's genomic DNA evenly across several immunoSEQ plates. The data were produced by immunoSEQ multiplex PCR, yet TCRdb's version contains in-frame clones alone and is incomplete. This table holds 1,500,000 or so clones, roughly 97% found once. Notes on this clone: Its matching antigen is unknown.

From germline, CDR1 is LGHNA and CDR2 YNFKEQ. Germline trimming cut 0 bases from V and 10 bases from J; bases unmatched to any gene: 8. The CDR3 consists of 14 residues. The sample consisted of naive CD4+ T cells sorted from blood. Subset indicated: CD45RA+ positively selected. This chain uses TRBV4-2 with TRBJ2-7; 8 nucleotides agree with TRBD2. This sequence was found in a man aged 30 to 39 in good health. The CDR3 loop is CASSQDQNGGGQYF. The CDR3 DNA is TGTGCCAGCAGCCAAGACCAAAACGGGGGGGGTCAGTACTTC.